This is a list of T cell receptor beta chains from one sample in a study of human T cells and chemical hapten exposure. TCRdb called the RACE reads again in MiXCR, with one record for every CDR3 protein. This table has tens of thousands of distinct CDR3 sequences, approximately 8.8% appearing once. Material: whole blood, obtained in connection with sensitization to the hapten diphenylcyclopropenone (DPC). These receptors were obtained from a woman aged 40 to 50 with alopecia areata. Some clones in this sample may be carry-over from other donors' samples. The CDR3 runs from the conserved cysteine through the conserved F or W. D genes are given only for firm matches. Some rows mark clone size as missing; the rest say once, few, many or name a class of expanded clone.

D gene: .
J gene: TRBJ1-5
V gene: TRBV2
clone size: many
CDR3 DNA: TGTGCCAGCAGTGAATCGGGGGGCGGTCAGCCCCAGCATTTT
CDR3 protein: CASSESGGGQPQHF

D gene: .
J gene: TRBJ1-2
V gene: TRBV20-1
clone size: many
CDR3 DNA: TGCAGTGCTAGAGAAGCGCTTGGCTACACCTTC
CDR3 protein: CSAREALGYTF

D gene: TRBD1
J gene: TRBJ2-7
V gene: TRBV5-1
clone size: many
CDR3 DNA: TGCGCCAGCAGCAGGACAGGGATAAGGGTCTACGAGCAGTACTTC
CDR3 protein: CASSRTGIRVYEQYF

D gene: TRBD2
J gene: TRBJ2-3
V gene: TRBV15
clone size: .
CDR3 DNA: TGTGCCACCAGCAGAGAAACGGGGGGGCGTGAGACAGATACGCAGTATTTT
CDR3 protein: CATSRETGGRETDTQYF

D gene: TRBD2
J gene: TRBJ2-2
V gene: TRBV20-1
clone size: .
CDR3 DNA: TGCAGTGCTAGAGGAGTAGAGACTAGCGGGGCCAACACCGGGGAGCTGTTTTTT
CDR3 protein: CSARGVETSGANTGELFF

D gene: .
J gene: TRBJ2-6
V gene: TRBV6-5
clone size: many
CDR3 DNA: TGTGCCAGCGCCGTCTCTGGGGCCAACGTCCTGACTTTC
CDR3 protein: CASAVSGANVLTF

D gene: TRBD1
J gene: TRBJ1-3
V gene: TRBV18
clone size: many
CDR3 DNA: TGTGCCAGCTCACGACGGGACAGGGAGAAGGCTGGAAACACCATATATTTT
CDR3 protein: CASSRRDREKAGNTIYF

D gene: .
J gene: TRBJ1-2
V gene: TRBV6-2/TRBV6-3
clone size: many
CDR3 DNA: TGTGCCAGCAGTCTCTGGGACATCTATGGCTACACCTTC
CDR3 protein: CASSLWDIYGYTF

D gene: .
J gene: TRBJ1-5
V gene: TRBV19
clone size: many
CDR3 DNA: TGTGCCAGTATACCGGGGGCAGGGGATAGCAATCAGCCCCAGCATTTT
CDR3 protein: CASIPGAGDSNQPQHF

D gene: TRBD1
J gene: TRBJ2-1
V gene: TRBV29-1
clone size: few
CDR3 DNA: TGCAGCCTAGGGACAGGGGGCTACAATGAGCAGTTCTTC
CDR3 protein: CSLGTGGYNEQFF

D gene: .
J gene: TRBJ2-5
V gene: TRBV5-4
clone size: few
CDR3 DNA: TGTGCCAGCAGCTTCAAAGAGTTCAGAGGAGAGACCCAGTACTTC
CDR3 protein: CASSFKEFRGETQYF

D gene: .
J gene: TRBJ1-5
V gene: TRBV6-2/TRBV6-3
clone size: many
CDR3 DNA: TGTGCCAGCAGAAACACAGGGTCAGGTCAGCCCCAGCATTTT
CDR3 protein: CASRNTGSGQPQHF

D gene: TRBD2
J gene: TRBJ2-1
V gene: TRBV4-3
clone size: few
CDR3 DNA: TGCGCCAGCAGCCAGGTTTATTCGGGGGGTTCCTACAATGAGCAGTTCTTC
CDR3 protein: CASSQVYSGGSYNEQFF

D gene: .
J gene: TRBJ1-6
V gene: TRBV27
clone size: few
CDR3 DNA: TGTGCCAGCAGGTCGACCTGGAGCTCCTATAATTCACCCCTCCACTTT
CDR3 protein: CASRSTWSSYNSPLHF

D gene: .
J gene: TRBJ2-1
V gene: TRBV20-1
clone size: many
CDR3 DNA: TGCAGTGCTAGAGGTACCGGGGGTTTCTTCAATGAGCAGTTCTTC
CDR3 protein: CSARGTGGFFNEQFF

D gene: TRBD1
J gene: TRBJ2-7
V gene: TRBV20-1
clone size: few
CDR3 DNA: TGCAGTGCTAGAGTAACCCAGACAGGGGATTACTACGAGCAGTACTTC
CDR3 protein: CSARVTQTGDYYEQYF

D gene: TRBD2
J gene: TRBJ2-4
V gene: TRBV30
clone size: many
CDR3 DNA: TGTGCCTGGAGTCCCAGACTAGCGGGGGGCCGGGCCCCTGCCAAAAACATTCAGTACTTC
CDR3 protein: CAWSPRLAGGRAPAKNIQYF

D gene: .
J gene: TRBJ1-4
V gene: TRBV20-1
clone size: .
CDR3 DNA: TGCAGTGCTAGAGCCCCGTGGGGGGGTGAAAAACTGTTTTTT
CDR3 protein: CSARAPWGGEKLFF

D gene: TRBD2
J gene: TRBJ2-3
V gene: TRBV7-8
clone size: many
CDR3 DNA: TGTGCCAGCAGGACCGGGACTAGCGGGGGAGGTACGCAGTATTTT
CDR3 protein: CASRTGTSGGGTQYF

D gene: TRBD1
J gene: TRBJ2-3
V gene: TRBV6-5
clone size: .
CDR3 DNA: TGTGCCAGCATTACGTCCGGGACAGGGGGCATGAATACGCAGTATTTT
CDR3 protein: CASITSGTGGMNTQYF

D gene: TRBD2
J gene: TRBJ2-3
V gene: TRBV4-1
clone size: many
CDR3 DNA: TGCGCCAGCAGCCACCGAGCGGGGGGCCCCACAGATACGCAGTATTTT
CDR3 protein: CASSHRAGGPTDTQYF

D gene: .
J gene: TRBJ2-3
V gene: TRBV29-1
clone size: many
CDR3 DNA: TGCAGCGGGGGACTTTCGGGTACGCAGTATTTT
CDR3 protein: CSGGLSGTQYF

D gene: TRBD1
J gene: TRBJ1-3
V gene: TRBV7-9
clone size: many
CDR3 DNA: TGTGCCAGCGGTCCTAGTACAGGGGGCTCGAACACCATATATTTT
CDR3 protein: CASGPSTGGSNTIYF

D gene: TRBD1
J gene: TRBJ1-1
V gene: TRBV6-2/TRBV6-3
clone size: many
CDR3 DNA: TGTGCCAGCAGTTCACAGGGGGCTGAAGCTTTCTTT
CDR3 protein: CASSSQGAEAFF

D gene: .
J gene: TRBJ2-1
V gene: TRBV29-1
clone size: medium-sized
CDR3 DNA: TGCAGCGTCCAACCAGGCGGGGTAGGCAATGAGCAGTTCTTC
CDR3 protein: CSVQPGGVGNEQFF

D gene: TRBD1
J gene: TRBJ1-1
V gene: TRBV6-2/TRBV6-3
clone size: many
CDR3 DNA: TGTGCCAGCTACTCGACAGGGGCTCTGAACACTGAAGCTTTCTTT
CDR3 protein: CASYSTGALNTEAFF

D gene: TRBD2
J gene: TRBJ2-1
V gene: TRBV20-1
clone size: many
CDR3 DNA: TGCAGTGCGCTGCGGGGGGAGACTTACAATGAGCAGTTCTTC
CDR3 protein: CSALRGETYNEQFF

D gene: .
J gene: TRBJ1-1
V gene: TRBV30
clone size: .
CDR3 DNA: TGTGCCACCTCCCGGGAGTTTGAAGCTTTCTTT
CDR3 protein: CATSREFEAFF

D gene: .
J gene: TRBJ2-3
V gene: TRBV29-1
clone size: once
CDR3 DNA: TGCAGCACTAGGGACCCCGGGGCTACGCAGTATTTT
CDR3 protein: CSTRDPGATQYF

D gene: .
J gene: TRBJ1-5
V gene: TRBV6-2/TRBV6-3
clone size: many
CDR3 DNA: TGTGCCAGCAGTTACGATAGCAATCAGCCCCAGCATTTT
CDR3 protein: CASSYDSNQPQHF

D gene: .
J gene: TRBJ2-5
V gene: TRBV7-9
clone size: .
CDR3 DNA: TGTGCCAGCAAGCTGTTCTCGGTGGAGACCCAGTACTTC
CDR3 protein: CASKLFSVETQYF

D gene: .
J gene: TRBJ2-2
V gene: TRBV10-3
clone size: .
CDR3 DNA: TGTGCCATCAGTGAGTCGAAGGGAAAGACCGGGGAGCTGTTTTTT
CDR3 protein: CAISESKGKTGELFF

D gene: .
J gene: TRBJ1-4
V gene: TRBV6-6
clone size: many
CDR3 DNA: TGTGCCAGCAGTTACTCGACTTTCAGGGCCAATGAAAAACTGTTTTTT
CDR3 protein: CASSYSTFRANEKLFF